Below are 18 T cell receptor beta chains sequenced from a single sample in a study of CD8 T cells in ankylosing spondylitis. TCRdb re-called the 5' RACE reads with MiXCR, one entry per CDR3 protein. The table has hundreds of thousands of distinct CDR3 sequences, approximately 22% seen once; the top ten hold around 12%. Sequencing input: blood, either unsorted or a sorted T cell fraction (not recorded which). The receptors originated from a male donor with ankylosing spondylitis or in good health (not recorded which).

The table lists this clonotype with a few counts. The chain is built from TRBV27 and TRBJ2-7; TRBD2 is a possible D gene (5 bases). V lost 0 bases, J lost 3 bases, and 15 bases lay in between. The CDR3 consists of 16 residues. CDR1 is MNHEY, CDR2 SMNVEV, per germline (reference sequence). CDR3 sequence reads: CASSLSGEAANYEQYF. The CDR3 nucleotides read TGTGCCAGCAGTTTATCGGGAGAGGCCGCGAACTACGAGCAGTACTTC.

This clonotype was seen only a few times. This chain uses TRBV28 with TRBJ2-5, with a tentative D call TRBD1 (6 bases). This CDR3 has 14 amino acids. Germline V gene data show CDR1 as MDHEN and CDR2 as SYDVKM. V lost 6 bases and J 5 bases, leaving 16 bases between the germline ends. Written as DNA, the CDR3 is TGTGCCAGCAGCCCCGACAGGTCTGGGGAGACCCAGTACTTC. Translated, it gives CASSPDRSGETQYF. Full variable domain (remainder filled in from reference TRBV28 and TRBJ2-5): DVKVTQSSRYLVKRTGEKVFLECVQDMDHENMFWYRQDPGLGLRLIYFSYDVKMKEKGDIPEGYSVSREKKERFSLILESASTNQTSMYLCASSPDRSGETQYFGPGTRLLVL.

V gene TRBV5-1 combines with J gene TRBJ1-1; D call uncertain. The CDR3 totals 13 residues. Germline CDR1 reads SGHRS; CDR2 reads YFSETQ. Trimming removed 4 bases from V and 4 bases from J, with 11 bases in between. CDR3 nucleotides: TGCGCCAGCAGCGAAATAGGTGGCACTGAAGCTTTCTTT. It encodes CASSEIGGTEAFF.

This chain links TRBV6-4 with TRBJ2-1; 8 positions agree with TRBD2. The CDR3 extends over 19 amino acids. V shed 6 bases, J shed 8 bases, and the junction held 24 bases outside the gene matches. Germline V gene lookup returns CDR1 MRHNA and CDR2 SNTAGT. In DNA form, the CDR3 reads TGTGCCAGCAGGACGAGTATAGTAGGGGGGACTAGTAGTATCGATGAGCAGTTCTTC. Protein: CASRTSIVGGTSSIDEQFF.

This clonotype was seen a handful of times. The V gene is TRBV4-1, the J gene TRBJ1-5, with 8 bases identical to TRBD1. CDR1 and CDR2 from the germline V gene are MGHRA and YSYEKL. There are 14 residues in the CDR3. V trimming: 6 bases; J trimming: 4 bases; junction bases outside the gene matches: 5. CDR3 nucleotide sequence: TGCGCCAGCAGGGACAGGGTGGGGAATCAGCCCCAGCATTTT. The encoded protein is CASRDRVGNQPQHF.

V usage is TRBV10-3 and J usage is TRBJ2-2; 9 positions agree with TRBD1. Germline lookup yields CDR1 ENHRY and CDR2 SYGVKD. The CDR3 has 14 amino acids. V lost 6 bases to trimming and J lost 6 bases; unmatched junction nucleotides: 5. This CDR3 reads CAIRRQGEAGELFF. The DNA for the CDR3 is TGTGCCATCAGGCGACAGGGGGAAGCCGGGGAGCTGTTTTTT.

This clonotype has just a few counts. The rearrangement uses TRBV12-3 or TRBV12-4 and TRBJ2-7; D gene ambiguous. V was cut by 6 bases and J by 7 bases, with 22 bases left in between. The CDR3 has 15 residues. CDR3 amino acids: CASSKQVIGGGEQYF. As DNA, the CDR3 is TGTGCCAGCAGCAAACAAGTTATCGGCGGTGGGGAGCAGTACTTC.

This chain uses TRBV6-1 with TRBJ2-7; D not resolved. The germline gives CDR1 MNHNS, CDR2 SASEGT. Trimming took off 5 bases at V and 2 bases at J, with 13 bases between the two ends. The CDR3 is 14 residues long. In DNA, the CDR3 is TGTGCCAGCAGTAAGGGTAGGCTCGCCTACGAGCAGTACTTC. Residues: CASSKGRLAYEQYF.

In its sample, this clonotype was seen a few times. The chain couples TRBV12-3 or TRBV12-4 to TRBJ2-5; TRBD1 or TRBD2 may be the D gene (5 bases each). Trimming took off 6 bases at V and 3 bases at J, with 8 bases between the two ends. The CDR3 contains 12 residues. DNA for the CDR3: TGTGCCAGCAGGGGACCCGAAGAGACCCAGTACTTC. It specifies CASRGPEETQYF.

The chain combines TRBV7-9 with TRBJ2-7; D possibly matches TRBD1 or TRBD2 (6 bases each). The CDR3 runs 15 residues. The germline V gene encodes CDR1 SEHNR and CDR2 FQNEAQ (reference sequence). V was trimmed by 6 bases and J by 1 base, leaving 16 bases between them. CDR3 in DNA: TGTGCCAGCAGTTACAGGGACTCGTCATCCTACGAGCAGTACTTC. It yields the protein CASSYRDSSSYEQYF. Filled out from reference TRBV7-9 and TRBJ2-7, the complete variable domain reads DTGVSQNPRHKITKRGQNVTFRCDPISEHNRLYWYRQTLGQGPEFLTYFQNEAQLEKSRLLSDRFSAERPKGSFSTLEIQRTEQGDSAMYLCASSYRDSSSYEQYFGPGTRLTVT.

This clonotype turned up a few times. V gene TRBV2 combines with J gene TRBJ2-2; no reliable D call. Deletions cut 4 bases from V and 6 bases from J, with 12 bases between. Germline CDR1 reads SNHLY; CDR2 reads FYNNEI. The CDR3 extends over 14 amino acids. DNA for the CDR3: TGTGCCAGCAGTGGTCACCTCCTGGCCGGGGAGCTGTTTTTT. This codes for CASSGHLLAGELFF.

This clonotype has only a few counts. The rearrangement joins TRBV9 to TRBJ2-1; 8 bases match TRBD2. This CDR3 contains 14 residues. Germline trimming cut 2 bases from V and 10 bases from J; bases unmatched to any gene: 8. Looked up from germline, CDR1 is SGDLS and CDR2 is YYNGEE. CDR3 nucleotide sequence: TGTGCCAGCAGCGTGAAAGCGGGGGCGGGAGAGCAGTTCTTC. It specifies CASSVKAGAGEQFF.

The chain carries TRBV28 and TRBJ2-1, with 7 bases matching TRBD2. This CDR3 is built from 13 residues. CDR1 MDHEN and CDR2 SYDVKM come from the germline V gene. Trimming cost V 6 bases and J 9 bases; bases outside gene matches: 8. The CDR3 DNA reads as TGTGCCAGCAGCTCAGTGTGGGAGGGTGAGCAGTTCTTC. Translation gives CASSSVWEGEQFF.

The chain links TRBV15 to TRBJ2-3; no definite D call. Trimming stripped 0 bases from V and 6 bases from J, with 7 bases between. Germline CDR1 reads LNHNV; CDR2 reads YYDKDF (reference sequence). This CDR3 has 13 residues. The CDR3 nucleotides are TGTGCCACCAGCAGAGATAGAGTGGATACGCAGTATTTT. Translation gives CATSRDRVDTQYF.

The rearrangement joins TRBV3-1 to TRBJ2-3; D not resolved. V lost 0 bases to trimming and J lost 6 bases, with 16 bases between them. Germline values: CDR1 LGHDT, CDR2 YNNKEL (reference sequence). The CDR3 contains 16 residues. For the CDR3, the DNA is TGTGCCAGCAGCCAAGATCTTAGCAGGATAGGCGATACGCAGTATTTT. This codes for CASSQDLSRIGDTQYF.

The V call is TRBV27, the J call TRBJ1-1, with D perhaps matching TRBD1 (5 bases). The germline CDR1 and CDR2 sequences are MNHEY and SMNVEV (reference sequence). The CDR3 loop spans 15 amino acids. Between the trimmed V and J ends, which lost 2 bases and 5 bases, there was a span of 15 bases. CDR3 region: CASSLGHGTRTEAFF. CDR3 in DNA: TGTGCCAGCAGTTTAGGCCACGGGACCCGAACTGAAGCTTTCTTT.

This clonotype has more than one count but fewer than ten. The chain links TRBV11-2 to TRBJ2-6; 11 nucleotides line up with TRBD1. CDR3 length: 17 amino acids. Germline CDR1 reads SGHAT; CDR2 reads FQNNGV. V was pared by 5 bases and J by 4 bases, with 7 bases of the junction left unmatched. The CDR3 DNA follows: TGTGCCAGCAGCACCGGGACAGGGGGTAGAGGGGCCAACGTCCTGACTTTC. Its protein is CASSTGTGGRGANVLTF.

The chain recombines TRBV2 with TRBJ1-2; D possibly corresponds to TRBD1 (6 bases). V was clipped by 8 bases and J by 8 bases, with 15 bases between them. CDR3 length equals 12 residues. Germline loops: CDR1 SNHLY, CDR2 FYNNEI. This CDR3 is CASRGGPAGYTF. The CDR3 region has the DNA TGTGCCAGCCGCGGGGGGCCTGCGGGCTACACCTTC.